This T cell receptor (beta chain) was identified in a study of post-analysis software for immune sequencing data. Unique-molecular-identifier-tagged TCR beta cDNA libraries were used. Starting from roughly 1.1 to 9.2 million T cells, the study yielded about half a million cDNA molecules. TCRdb called the PCR reads again in MiXCR, with one record for every CDR3 protein. The sample gives hundreds of thousands of distinct CDR3 sequences, 55% to 60% of which show up once; 10% to 12% is in the top ten. Comments on this clonotype: Its antigen is not identified.

Study-wide points: TRBV5-6, TRBV5-1 and TRBV20-1 were among roughly 5 TRBV segments more frequent in patients than controls. Controls' normalized Chao1 diversity significantly exceeded that of multiple sclerosis patients. Batch-mates among the samples co-clustered strongly by F measure.

CDR1 and CDR2 (germline): ENHRY, SYGVKD. The V gene end was trimmed by 3 bases and the J gene end by 0 bases; junction bases not matched to a gene: 15. The CDR3 loop spans 20 amino acids. The sequence came from a girl aged 2-15 years with multiple sclerosis. The chain is built from TRBV10-3 and TRBJ2-1; 9 bases are a match to TRBD1. Sequences were obtained from blood. CDR3 residues: CAISERGGTGRFSSYNEQFF. The CDR3 DNA sequence: TGTGCCATCAGTGAACGGGGCGGGACAGGGCGTTTTAGCTCCTACAATGAGCAGTTCTTC.